The T cell receptor beta chain described here comes from a study of T cells after yellow fever vaccination. Study observations and caveats: Clones from primary vaccination mostly reappeared after the booster (96% CD4, approximately 86% CD8).

Germline V CDR1 and CDR2: SGHRS, YFSETQ. V lost 3 bases, J lost 9 bases, and 13 bases stayed unmatched. This CDR3 contains 16 residues. With regard to this clonotype: As yet, its antigen is unknown.

In making TCR cDNA, 5'RACE template switching added a universal primer site and UMIs to it. TCRdb re-called the 5' RACE reads with MiXCR, one entry per CDR3 protein. The sample records 500,000 to 650,000 distinct CDR3 sequences, about a sixth being singletons. The chain couples TRBV5-1 to TRBJ2-1; the match to TRBD2 covers 9 bases. This clonotype originated in a man younger than 35 who received the YFV17D yellow fever vaccine. This specimen was PBMCs, taken 5 to 6 days after the first yellow fever vaccination. The CDR3 loop reads CASSSSARGGGGEQFF. CDR3 nucleotide sequence: TGCGCCAGCAGCTCCTCGGCGCGGGGGGGAGGCGGTGAGCAGTTCTTC. Combining the CDR3 with reference TRBV5-1 and TRBJ2-1 gives the whole variable domain KAGVTQTPRYLIKTRGQQVTLSCSPISGHRSVSWYQQTPGQGLQFLFEYFSETQRNKGNFPGRFSGRQFSNSRSEMNVSTLELGDSALYLCASSSSARGGGGEQFFGPGTRLTVL.